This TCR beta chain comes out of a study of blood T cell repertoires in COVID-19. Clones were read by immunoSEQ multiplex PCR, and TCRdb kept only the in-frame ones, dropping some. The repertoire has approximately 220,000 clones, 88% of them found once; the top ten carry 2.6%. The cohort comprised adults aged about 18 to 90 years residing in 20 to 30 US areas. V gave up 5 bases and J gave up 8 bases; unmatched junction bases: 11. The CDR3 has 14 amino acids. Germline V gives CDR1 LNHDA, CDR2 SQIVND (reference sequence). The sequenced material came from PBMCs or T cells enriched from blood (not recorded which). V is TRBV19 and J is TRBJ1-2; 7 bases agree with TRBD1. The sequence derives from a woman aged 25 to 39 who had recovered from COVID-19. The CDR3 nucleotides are TGTGCCAGTAGTGTTGACAGGGTCCTTGGCGGCTACACCTTC. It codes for CASSVDRVLGGYTF.